This T cell receptor (beta chain) was recorded in a study of blood T cell repertoires in COVID-19. Overall study: Some COVID-19 samples were acute and others convalescent; all came from the United States, Italy and Spain. T cells, B-cell-depleted T cells, or PBMCs supplied cDNA or gDNA.

Germline CDR1 is LNHDA and CDR2 is SQIVND (reference sequence). V lost 1 base and J 4 bases, leaving 16 bases between the germline ends. The CDR3 totals 16 residues. Source study methods: Amplification of reference gene primers was used by the study to estimate nucleated cell counts. Profiling relied on immunoSEQ multiplex PCR, and the TCRdb table lists in-frame clones only, not all of them. V and J calls and clone size are as listed in that table; D and trimming were resolved from the DNA. The top ten hold under 7.5% of the sample, which has under 250,000 clones, 75% to 90% seen once. Sequenced sample: peripheral blood. The sequence derives from a man in his sixties who had recovered from COVID-19. The V and J genes are TRBV19 and TRBJ1-1, with a possible D match to TRBD1 (5 bases). The CDR3 DNA reads TGTGCCAGTAGTATAGGTCTCCCGGGGCGGGGCACTGAAGCTTTCTTT. It translates to CASSIGLPGRGTEAFF.